Presented here are 26 T cell receptor beta chains from one specimen sequenced in a study of blood T cell repertoires in COVID-19. The method was immunoSEQ multiplex PCR; TCRdb's version includes in-frame clones alone and lacks a portion of them. The repertoire holds about 210,000 clones, with roughly nine tenths as singletons. Source material: peripheral blood. These receptors all come from a man between 70 and 80 years old with acute or convalescent COVID-19.

The chain uses TRBV9 and TRBJ2-3; maybe TRBD1 (6 bases). Germline values: CDR1 SGDLS, CDR2 YYNGEE. Trimming took off 0 bases at V and 3 bases at J, with 20 bases between the two ends. This CDR3 comprises 18 residues. CDR3 nucleotides: TGTGCCAGCAGCGTAGGGCCCCTTAGGGGGAGAGGGACAGATACGCAGTATTTT. This codes for CASSVGPLRGRGTDTQYF. The variable domain in full, completed from reference TRBV9 and TRBJ2-3, reads DSGVTQTPKHLITATGQRVTLRCSPRSGDLSVYWYQQSLDQGLQFLIQYYNGEERAKGNILERFSAQQFPDLHSELNLSSLELGDSALYFCASSVGPLRGRGTDTQYFGPGTRLTVL.

This chain links TRBV12-3 or TRBV12-4 with TRBJ1-3; TRBD1 agrees at 7 bases. The CDR3 is made up of 13 amino acids. V lost 3 bases and J lost 4; bases outside the gene matches: 0. In DNA form, the CDR3 reads TGTGCCAGCAGTTTGGGACAGGGAAACACCATATATTTT. Its translation: CASSLGQGNTIYF.

The chain carries TRBV24-1 and TRBJ2-7; possible D gene TRBD1, 6 bases. The CDR3 loop spans 15 amino acids. The ends were cut back, 2 bases at V and 5 bases at J, with 15 bases in the middle. CDR1 is KGHDR and CDR2 is SFDVKD in the germline V gene. Here the CDR3 DNA reads TGTGCCACCAGTGATTCCACAGGGTCAGGCGACGAGCAGTACTTC. Translated, it gives CATSDSTGSGDEQYF.

The chain carries TRBV18 and TRBJ1-2; 10 bases agree with TRBD1. Trimming at V came to 3 bases and at J to 0 bases, leaving 10 bases not matched to a gene. Germline V gives CDR1 KGHSH, CDR2 LQKENI. The CDR3 contains 18 residues. This CDR3 reads CASSPTGTGAFTNYGYTF. The CDR3 DNA sequence: TGTGCCAGCTCACCTACCGGGACAGGGGCCTTCACTAACTATGGCTACACCTTC. The variable domain in full, completed from reference TRBV18 and TRBJ1-2, reads NAGVMQNPRHLVRRRGQEARLRCSPMKGHSHVYWYRQLPEEGLKFMVYLQKENIIDESGMPKERFSAEFPKEGPSILRIQQVVRGDSAAYFCASSPTGTGAFTNYGYTFGSGTRLTVV.

This clone was recorded only once. The chain is built from TRBV2 and TRBJ2-2; TRBD1 agrees at 7 bases. Per germline, CDR1 SNHLY and CDR2 FYNNEI. The CDR3 totals 15 residues. V lost 2 bases and J lost 4; bases outside the gene matches: 4. The CDR3 here is CASSERTGITGELFF. CDR3 bases: TGTGCCAGCAGTGAAAGGACAGGAATCACCGGGGAGCTGTTTTTT.

The CDR3 protein is CASSESWTGDNEQFF. CDR3 DNA sequence: TGTGCCAGCAGTGAATCCTGGACAGGGGACAATGAGCAGTTCTTC. The chain has TRBV2 and TRBJ2-1; TRBD1 matches at 9 bases. The CDR3 is 15 amino acids. Unmatched junction bases numbered 4, after V lost 2 bases and J lost 5 bases. In germline, CDR1 is SNHLY, CDR2 FYNNEI. Full variable domain (remainder filled in from reference TRBV2 and TRBJ2-1): EPEVTQTPSHQVTQMGQEVILRCVPISNHLYFYWYRQILGQKVEFLVSFYNNEISEKSEIFDDQFSVERPDGSNFTLKIRSTKLEDSAMYFCASSESWTGDNEQFFGPGTRLTVL.

V and J are TRBV7-2 and TRBJ2-7, with 10 bases aligning to TRBD1. Germline V CDR1 and CDR2: SGHTA, FQGNSA. V dropped 6 bases and J dropped 0; count of bases not matched to a gene: 5. The CDR3 length is 15 residues. The CDR3 sequence: CASSRTGGFSYEQYF. The CDR3 DNA reads as TGTGCCAGCAGTCGGACAGGGGGATTCTCCTACGAGCAGTACTTC. The full variable domain, with the rest looked up from reference TRBV7-2 and TRBJ2-7, is GAGVSQSPSNKVTEKGKDVELRCDPISGHTALYWYRQSLGQGLEFLIYFQGNSAPDKSGLPSDRFSAERTGGSVSTLTIQRTQQEDSAVYLCASSRTGGFSYEQYFGPGTRLTVT.

The chain combines TRBV2 with TRBJ2-7, with D possibly matching TRBD1 (6 bases). The CDR3 consists of 15 residues. Trimming took 1 base from V and 6 from J, leaving 16 bases between them. Germline V CDR1 and CDR2: SNHLY, FYNNEI. The DNA for the CDR3 is TGTGCCAGCAGTGAAGTATCAGGGGTCCTCCGCGAGCAGTACTTC. Protein: CASSEVSGVLREQYF.

The chain recombines TRBV2 with TRBJ1-2; D is unresolved. This CDR3 comprises 13 residues. Germline values: CDR1 SNHLY, CDR2 FYNNEI. V was clipped by 0 bases and J by 7 bases, with 9 bases between them. In nucleotides, the CDR3 is TGTGCCAGCAGTGAAGCGCTTCTAGGTGGCTACACCTTC. It specifies CASSEALLGGYTF. The full variable domain, rest sourced from reference TRBV2 and TRBJ1-2, is EPEVTQTPSHQVTQMGQEVILRCVPISNHLYFYWYRQILGQKVEFLVSFYNNEISEKSEIFDDQFSVERPDGSNFTLKIRSTKLEDSAMYFCASSEALLGGYTFGSGTRLTVV.

CDR3 protein: CASSLTSGRETQYF. The DNA for the CDR3 is TGCGCCAGCAGCTTGACTAGCGGGAGGGAGACCCAGTACTTC. J is TRBJ2-5 and V is TRBV5-1, with 12 nucleotides matching TRBD2. Germline trimming cut 1 base from V and 5 bases from J; bases unmatched to any gene: 0. Germline V gene lookup returns CDR1 SGHRS and CDR2 YFSETQ. This CDR3 comprises 14 residues.

The chain couples TRBV11-2 to TRBJ1-5; 8 nucleotides match TRBD1. The CDR3 covers 15 residues. Looked up from germline, CDR1 is SGHAT and CDR2 is FQNNGV. Germline trimming cut 0 bases from V and 7 bases from J; bases unmatched to any gene: 5. The CDR3 DNA sequence: TGTGCCAGCAGCTTAGACATGGACAGGGACCAGCCCCAGCATTTT. Encoded protein: CASSLDMDRDQPQHF. The full variable domain, in which reference TRBV11-2 and TRBJ1-5 provide the parts outside the CDR3, is EAGVAQSPRYKIIEKRQSVAFWCNPISGHATLYWYQQILGQGPKLLIQFQNNGVVDDSQLPKDRFSAERLKGVDSTLKIQPAKLEDSAVYLCASSLDMDRDQPQHFGDGTRLSIL.

The V and J genes are TRBV6-1 and TRBJ1-4; 7 bases line up with TRBD1. V lost 4 bases, J lost 4 bases, and 12 bases stayed unmatched. This CDR3 region has 17 residues. Looked up from germline, CDR1 is MNHNS and CDR2 is SASEGT. CDR3 protein: CASSVRRDRSLNEKLFF. The CDR3 region has the DNA TGTGCCAGCAGTGTCCGACGGGACAGAAGCCTTAATGAAAAACTGTTTTTT.

J is TRBJ1-1 and V is TRBV3-1 (or the pseudogene TRBV3-2); 10 bases are a match to TRBD1. CDR1 and CDR2 (germline): LGHDT, YNNKEL (reference sequence). The CDR3 is made up of 14 amino acids. V shed 5 bases, J shed 3 bases, and the junction held 3 bases outside the gene matches. The CDR3 coding sequence is TGTGCCAGCAGCACCGGACAGGGGGACACTGAAGCTTTCTTT. Amino acid sequence: CASSTGQGDTEAFF.

This clone was found many times. The chain employs TRBV15 and TRBJ2-5, with a possible D match to TRBD2 (6 bases). This CDR3 spans 15 amino acids. The germline gives CDR1 LNHNV, CDR2 YYDKDF (reference sequence). Trimming shortened V by 5 bases and J by 5 bases, and 18 bases separated the two germline ends. The CDR3 region has the DNA TGTGCCACCAGCCCGAGCGATCTAGGAGGGGAGACCCAGTACTTC. This sequence encodes CATSPSDLGGETQYF.

The chain has TRBV7-3 and TRBJ2-1; D may be TRBD1 (6 bases). Trimming took 5 bases from V and 0 from J, leaving 8 bases between them. The CDR3 contains 14 residues. Per germline, CDR1 SGHTA and CDR2 FQGTGA. The CDR3 reads CASSPRGSYNEQFF. DNA for the CDR3: TGTGCCAGCAGCCCCAGGGGCTCCTACAATGAGCAGTTCTTC.

The chain employs TRBV5-6 and TRBJ2-7, with TRBD1 matching 9 bases. CDR3 length equals 14 residues. Germline CDR1 is SGHDT and CDR2 is YYEEEE. V gave up 6 bases and J gave up 5 bases; unmatched junction bases: 9. This CDR3 reads CASNPDRGIDEQYF. The CDR3 DNA reads as TGTGCCAGCAATCCGGACAGGGGAATCGACGAGCAGTACTTC.

The J gene is TRBJ2-7, the V gene TRBV7-3; D may be TRBD1 (6 bases). CDR1 is SGHTA, CDR2 FQGTGA, per germline. The CDR3 is made up of 15 amino acids. V shed 5 bases and J shed 0 bases, with 14 bases lying between them. In nucleotides, the CDR3 is TGTGCCAGCAGCCCGGACAGTGCGAGCTCCTACGAGCAGTACTTC. Translation: CASSPDSASSYEQYF.

The J gene is TRBJ1-5, the V gene TRBV28; tentative D call: TRBD1 (5 bases). CDR1 is MDHEN and CDR2 is SYDVKM in the germline V gene. Trimming pared 7 bases from V and 10 bases from J, leaving 20 bases between. The CDR3 covers 14 residues. The CDR3 coding sequence is TGTGCCAGCACTAAGGTAGGGGACTGGCGTCCCCAGCATTTT. Its translation: CASTKVGDWRPQHF.

This CDR3 is CASSSLQGVSTEAFF. The DNA for the CDR3 is TGTGCCAGCAGCTCCTTACAGGGGGTGAGCACTGAAGCTTTCTTT. V and J are TRBV5-4 and TRBJ1-1, with TRBD1 matching 8 bases. The CDR3 runs 15 residues. Trimming cost V 3 bases and J 4 bases; bases outside gene matches: 8. Per the germline V gene, CDR1 is SGHNT and CDR2 is YYREEE (reference sequence).

The chain joins TRBV29-1 to TRBJ1-2; the match to TRBD1 covers 10 bases. The CDR3 has 13 amino acids. V lost 5 bases to trimming and J lost 2 bases; unmatched junction nucleotides: 2. Germline CDR1 and CDR2: SQVTM and ANQGSEA. The CDR3 DNA reads as TGCAGCGTTAGGGACAGGGGAAACTATGGCTACACCTTC. The encoded protein is CSVRDRGNYGYTF.

The chain carries TRBV6-1 and TRBJ2-1; D is possibly TRBD1 (5 bases). The CDR3 sequence is 13 residues long. The germline V and J ends were trimmed by 3 bases and 3 bases, with 6 bases remaining between them. Germline CDR1 reads MNHNS; CDR2 reads SASEGT. CDR3 sequence (DNA): TGTGCCAGCAGTGACAGGGTCTACAATGAGCAGTTCTTC. Amino acid sequence: CASSDRVYNEQFF.

This chain links TRBV5-6 with TRBJ1-1, with D possibly being TRBD1 (5 bases). In germline, CDR1 is SGHDT, CDR2 YYEEEE. Trimming took 5 bases from V and 5 from J, leaving 22 bases between them. The CDR3 contains 16 residues. CDR3 bases: TGTGCCAGCAGTTTAACCTATGGGACTATGGGGACTGAAGCTTTCTTT. Translating it yields CASSLTYGTMGTEAFF.

This chain uses TRBV27 with TRBJ1-2; a weak D match, TRBD1 (6 bases). This CDR3 is built from 15 residues. Trimming shortened V by 5 bases and J by 4 bases, and 17 bases separated the two germline ends. Germline V gene sequence: CDR1 MNHEY, CDR2 SMNVEV (reference sequence). In DNA, the CDR3 is TGTGCCAGCAGTCTAGGGCCGGGGGGCATCTATGGCTACACCTTC. Protein: CASSLGPGGIYGYTF.

The chain joins TRBV5-4 to TRBJ2-2; 13 bases map to TRBD2. V lost 6 bases, J lost 0 bases, and 8 bases stayed unmatched. The germline CDR1 and CDR2 sequences are SGHNT and YYREEE (reference sequence). The CDR3 spans 18 residues. The CDR3 loop reads CASKPGTSGTANTGELFF. The CDR3 nucleotides are TGTGCCAGCAAACCCGGGACTAGCGGGACCGCGAACACCGGGGAGCTGTTTTTT.

The chain joins TRBV24-1 to TRBJ2-2; TRBD2 aligns across 9 bases. Germline lookup yields CDR1 KGHDR and CDR2 SFDVKD. Germline trimming cut 0 bases from V and 5 bases from J; bases unmatched to any gene: 3. The CDR3 is 16 amino acids. In nucleotides, the CDR3 is TGTGCCACCAGTGATTTGGCGGGAGGGTCGACCGGGGAGCTGTTTTTT. This codes for CATSDLAGGSTGELFF.

The chain joins TRBV7-9 to TRBJ2-2; TRBD2 matches at 7 bases. Germline V gene sequence: CDR1 SEHNR, CDR2 FQNEAQ (reference sequence). V lost 2 bases and J lost 0; bases outside the gene matches: 6. The CDR3 covers 17 residues. This CDR3 is CASSLSAGVPNTGELFF. The DNA for the CDR3 is TGTGCCAGCAGCTTAAGCGCGGGAGTTCCGAACACCGGGGAGCTGTTTTTT.